These 15 T cell receptor beta chains share one sample of origin, sequenced in a study of blood T cell repertoires in COVID-19 (dated by TCRdb to 2020 to 2022). Libraries were prepared through the immunoSEQ multiplex PCR assay. As stored in TCRdb, this immuneACCESS dataset retains in-frame rearrangements with V and J assigned. A fraction of the clones does not appear; measured against another copy, unresolved V genes explain less than half of the discrepancy, and the remainder lacks a known reason. This sample lists about 59,000 clones; 90% were detected once. The ten largest clones take up approximately 15% of the sample. Sequencing was performed on peripheral blood. These receptors came from a man older than 75 with acute or convalescent COVID-19.

This rearrangement joins TRBV24-1 to TRBJ2-1; D is possibly TRBD2 (5 bases). Germline CDR1 is KGHDR and CDR2 is SFDVKD. V was shortened by 9 bases and J by 9 bases, with 8 bases between the two germline ends. The CDR3 extends over 10 amino acids. CDR3 coding DNA: TGTGCCACCTATGAGGGTGAGCAGTTCTTC. This translates into CATYEGEQFF.

The rearrangement uses TRBV5-1 and TRBJ1-4; TRBD1 matches 8 bases. After removal of 5 bases from V and 7 bases from J, the junction contained 7 bases not matched to a gene. This CDR3 is 14 amino acids long. Germline V gives CDR1 SGHRS, CDR2 YFSETQ. CDR3 DNA: TGCGCCAGCAGACGAGAACAGGGGGGTGAAAAACTGTTTTTT. Amino acid sequence: CASRREQGGEKLFF.

This clone was seen more than once but under ten times. CDR3 in amino acids: CATSDLGAKTTGELFF. The CDR3 DNA follows: TGTGCCACCAGTGATTTGGGTGCGAAAACCACCGGGGAGCTGTTTTTT. The chain has TRBV24-1 and TRBJ2-2; D is undetermined. CDR3 length equals 16 residues. The germline CDR1 and CDR2 sequences are KGHDR and SFDVKD. Deletions cut 0 bases from V and 4 bases from J, with 11 bases between.

The chain carries TRBV30 and TRBJ1-5; D unclear. Germline CDR1 and CDR2: GTSNPN and SVGIG (reference sequence). The CDR3 loop spans 14 amino acids. Trimming removed 2 bases from V and 0 bases from J, with 8 bases in between. The CDR3 sequence: CAWSSRNSNQPQHF. The CDR3 nucleotides are TGTGCCTGGAGTAGTAGAAATAGCAATCAGCCCCAGCATTTT.

V is TRBV7-2 and J is TRBJ2-5, with D possibly being TRBD1 (6 bases). This CDR3 region has 15 residues. Germline V gene lookup returns CDR1 SGHTA and CDR2 FQGNSA. Trimming left V 5 bases short and J 2 bases short, with 15 bases between. Here the CDR3 DNA reads TGTGCCAGCAGCCCGGGACGGGACATTCAAGAGACCCAGTACTTC. Its translation is CASSPGRDIQETQYF.

The rearrangement joins TRBV6-5 to TRBJ1-6; unclear D gene. V lost 6 bases and J 4 bases, leaving 13 bases between the germline ends. This CDR3 comprises 15 residues. CDR1 and CDR2 (germline): MNHEY, SVGAGI. The CDR3 loop is CASSAGSGYNSPLHF. The CDR3 nucleotides read TGTGCCAGCAGCGCCGGGAGCGGATATAATTCACCCCTCCACTTT.

V is TRBV6-6 and J is TRBJ2-2, with a possible D match to TRBD2 (6 bases). V shed 8 bases and J shed 1 base, with 11 bases lying between them. CDR3 size: 14 residues. Germline V gives CDR1 MNHNY, CDR2 SVGAGI (reference sequence). The CDR3 DNA is TGTGCCAGCTGCGGGAATCGGAACACCGGGGAGCTGTTTTTT. This codes for CASCGNRNTGELFF.

This chain connects TRBV27 to TRBJ2-7, with D possibly matching TRBD1 (5 bases). Germline CDR1 and CDR2: MNHEY and SMNVEV (reference sequence). CDR3 size: 11 residues. The V end lost 6 bases, the J end lost 10 bases, and 13 bases lay between the germline ends. The CDR3 DNA sequence: TGTGCCAGCAGGATCGGACAAATCCAGTACTTC. As protein: CASRIGQIQYF.

This chain uses TRBV7-9 with TRBJ1-6; D is unresolved. Trimming pared 3 bases from V and 7 bases from J, leaving 16 bases between. Looked up from germline, CDR1 is SEHNR and CDR2 is FQNEAQ (reference sequence). The CDR3 loop spans 16 amino acids. CDR3 sequence (DNA): TGTGCCAGCAGCTTTTCCCCCGGAGCGTCCAATTCACCCCTCCACTTT. Its translation: CASSFSPGASNSPLHF.

The genes are TRBV12-1 and TRBJ2-5; the tabulated D call, TRBD1, remains unverified against the DNA. TRBV12-1 is annotated as a pseudogene. The CDR3 covers 13 residues. The CDR3 DNA reads as TGTGCCAGCAGCTCGCAGGGCGGAGAGACCCAGTACTTC. Encoded protein: CASSSQGGETQYF.

V and J are TRBV6-5 and TRBJ1-2, with TRBD1 as a possible D gene (5 bases). V lost 2 bases to trimming and J lost 2 bases, with 12 bases between them. Germline lookup yields CDR1 MNHEY and CDR2 SVGAGI. The CDR3 consists of 15 residues. The CDR3 here is CASSYISNRNYGYTF. The CDR3 nucleotides are TGTGCCAGCAGTTACATCAGTAACAGGAACTATGGCTACACCTTC.

The rearrangement joins TRBV19 to TRBJ1-5; D remains unclear. CDR1 LNHDA and CDR2 SQIVND come from the germline V gene (reference sequence). This CDR3 has 15 amino acids. Trimming removed 10 bases at V and 0 bases at J, with 16 bases between. This chain's CDR3 is CATGVNADSNQPQHF. The CDR3 DNA follows: TGTGCCACCGGAGTCAACGCCGATAGCAATCAGCCCCAGCATTTT.

This chain links TRBV5-1 with TRBJ2-3; weak D call: TRBD2 (5 bases). With 0 bases removed from V and 1 base from J, the gap between germline ends came to 15 bases. The V gene's germline CDR1 is SGHRS and CDR2 YFSETQ. CDR3 length equals 17 residues. The CDR3 sequence: CASSLDGRTFGTDTQYF. In DNA, the CDR3 is TGCGCCAGCAGCTTGGACGGTCGGACTTTCGGCACAGATACGCAGTATTTT.

CDR3 loop: CASSLDGGGTGDYQPQHF. The CDR3 DNA reads as TGTGCCAGCAGCTTAGATGGCGGCGGGACAGGGGATTATCAGCCCCAGCATTTT. V and J are TRBV7-8 and TRBJ1-5; 10 nucleotides match TRBD1. This CDR3 has 18 residues. Germline assignment: CDR1 SGHVS and CDR2 FQNEAQ. The trim removed 1 base at V and 5 bases at J, leaving 11 bases unmatched.

This chain links TRBV5-8 with TRBJ2-5; 12 positions match TRBD2. The CDR3 loop spans 16 amino acids. V was pared by 5 bases and J by 2 bases, with 7 bases of the junction left unmatched. CDR1 is SGHTS and CDR2 is YDEGEE in the germline V gene. The CDR3 region has the DNA TGTGCCAGCAGTCTCCGACTAGCGGGGGTACAAGAGACCCAGTACTTC. This encodes CASSLRLAGVQETQYF.